What follows describes a single TCR beta chain. The data were taken from a study of control samples from healthy donors and cancer patients. Here immunoSEQ multiplex PCR was the method, and the copy in TCRdb shows in-frame clones only, minus some. Of hundreds of thousands of clones listed, 80% to 95% are singletons. V lost 9 bases and J lost 0, with 8 bases in between. The germline CDR1 and CDR2 sequences are MNHEY and SMNVEV (reference sequence). There are 12 residues in the CDR3. Sequenced material: PBMCs. The V and J genes are TRBV27 and TRBJ1-2, with a weak D call TRBD1 (5 bases). The TCR was taken from a middle-aged man with head and neck cancer. CDR3 residues: CASVGANYGYTF. The CDR3 DNA follows: TGTGCCAGTGTGGGGGCTAACTATGGCTACACCTTC.